This T cell receptor (beta chain) was profiled in a study of early stage breast cancer tumors. Study-level background: Each sample averaged approximately 10-fold read coverage.

This clone was observed a single time. Sequenced by immunoSEQ multiplex PCR; TCRdb stores in-frame clones only, minus some. This table has 50,000 to 65,000 clones, about nine tenths appearing once. This clonotype originated in a person aged 70 to 85 with breast cancer. Sequenced: blood.

Here the CDR3 reads CASSLVRGVNYGYTF. CDR3 coding DNA: TGTGCCAGCAGCTTAGTCCGGGGAGTGAACTATGGCTACACCTTC. The V and J genes are TRBV7-8 and TRBJ1-2, with D uncertain. With 1 base removed from V and 2 bases from J, the gap between germline ends came to 11 bases. The CDR3 is made up of 15 amino acids. Per germline, CDR1 SGHVS and CDR2 FQNEAQ.